These 8 T cell receptor beta chains came from one sample sequenced in a study of T cell clones after liver transplantation. The table came from immunoSEQ multiplex PCR; TCRdb's copy has only in-frame clones and leaves some out. The table has tens of thousands of clones, roughly 82% seen once. The specimen comprised CD4+ T cells from blood, sampled 45 to 46 months after liver transplant. These receptors were taken from a human patient who received a liver transplant. Certain T cells may be donor cells from the graft.

The rearrangement joins TRBV7-9 to TRBJ1-2; D not resolved. Germline V gene lookup returns CDR1 SEHNR and CDR2 FQNEAQ (reference sequence). V was pared by 6 bases and J by 7 bases, with 21 bases between. The CDR3 runs 15 residues. In DNA, the CDR3 is TGTGCCAGCAGACAAGCCGTCCTGACCCGGTCTGGCTACACCTTC. It translates to CASRQAVLTRSGYTF.

V is TRBV19 and J is TRBJ1-5; D possibly corresponds to TRBD1 (5 bases). The length of the CDR3 is 15 residues. V was shortened by 5 bases and J by 3 bases, with 14 bases between the two germline ends. Germline V gene data show CDR1 as LNHDA and CDR2 as SQIVND (reference sequence). In DNA, the CDR3 is TGTGCCAGTAGTGGGGCCAGGGCTATCAATCAGCCCCAGCATTTT. It is translated as CASSGARAINQPQHF. The complete variable domain, with remaining parts taken from reference TRBV19 and TRBJ1-5, reads DGGITQSPKYLFRKEGQNVTLSCEQNLNHDAMYWYRQDPGQGLRLIYYSQIVNDFQKGDIAEGYSVSREKKESFPLTVTSAQKNPTAFYLCASSGARAINQPQHFGDGTRLSIL.

The chain has TRBV6-1 and TRBJ1-2, with TRBD1 as a possible D gene (5 bases). The CDR3 totals 13 residues. V lost 4 bases, J lost 3 bases, and 9 bases lay in between. Germline CDR1 reads MNHNS; CDR2 reads SASEGT. DNA for the CDR3: TGTGCCAGCAGTGGGGGACGGCACTATGGCTACACCTTC. This translates into CASSGGRHYGYTF.

The chain couples TRBV5-4 to TRBJ1-1; 9 nucleotides agree with TRBD1. In germline, CDR1 is SGHNT, CDR2 YYREEE (reference sequence). This CDR3 has 15 residues. Trimming took 3 bases from V and 3 from J; bases not matched to a gene: 6. For the CDR3, the DNA is TGTGCCAGCAGCTCTAAGACAGGGGGGGACACTGAAGCTTTCTTT. It translates to CASSSKTGGDTEAFF.

This chain uses TRBV10-2 with TRBJ2-5; no firm D call. CDR1 is WSHSY and CDR2 is SAAADI in the germline V gene. Deletions cut 2 bases from V and 2 bases from J, with 3 bases between. CDR3 size: 12 residues. DNA for the CDR3: TGCGCCAGCAGTGAGATGCAAGAGACCCAGTACTTC. Amino acids: CASSEMQETQYF.

J is TRBJ1-5 and V is TRBV4-2, with no clear D. The CDR3 has 15 amino acids. The V gene lost 0 bases and the J gene lost 11 bases, with 17 bases spanning the gap. CDR1 LGHNA and CDR2 YNFKEQ come from the germline V gene. As DNA, the CDR3 is TGTGCCAGCAGCCAAGATATAGGCCCCGAGGAGGCCCAGCATTTT. The encoded protein is CASSQDIGPEEAQHF.

The table lists this clone with a few counts. J is TRBJ1-2 and V is TRBV6-6, with TRBD1 matching 8 bases. The CDR3 is 13 residues long. CDR1 and CDR2 from the germline V gene are MNHNY and SVGAGI (reference sequence). V shed 8 bases and J 5 bases; nucleotides not matched to a gene: 7. The chain's CDR3 is CASGPGGWYGYTF. The CDR3 coding sequence is TGTGCCAGCGGACCAGGGGGCTGGTATGGCTACACCTTC.

The CDR3 DNA reads TGTGCCAGTAGTATAGATTCGCCGGGCTCTGGGGCCAACGTCCTGACTTTC. This codes for CASSIDSPGSGANVLTF. The chain employs TRBV19 and TRBJ2-6; D uncertain. V lost 0 bases to trimming and J lost 0 bases, with 9 bases between them. In germline, CDR1 is LNHDA, CDR2 SQIVND (reference sequence). This CDR3 is 17 amino acids long.